This T cell receptor beta chain came from a study of shared clonotypes between healthy human individuals (dated by TCRdb to about 2020). As for the study more broadly: The cohort comprised a couple of women and a few men aged 18 to 49 years. Per donor, three plates each were used for CD4 naive and CD4 memory, two for CD8 naive, and one for CD8 memory. To estimate repertoire size and how much clonotype sharing occurs between individuals, the study deeply sequenced the blood TCR repertoires of a handful of healthy adults. To increase sequencing depth and limit assay-specific biases, TCR repertoire library preparation and sequencing were carried out by different laboratories using diverse techniques. Between about 0.8 and 9 billion PBMCs per donor were obtained by leukapheresis.

Regarding this clone: Its antigen remains unidentified. No much larger clone is present one base from it, and per-base qualities are unavailable.

The donors were healthy, HIV-negative adults who had no recently reported acute infections or vaccinations. Every donor was a Caucasian adult living in Nashville, Tennessee, USA. CD4+ T cells were enriched by magnetic negative selection, after which naive cells were positively selected on CD45RA and the negative fraction was taken as the memory subset. Blood was obtained by leukapheresis, after which PBMCs were separated by Ficoll-Histopaque density gradient centrifugation and cryopreserved in liquid nitrogen vapor phase. Analytical flow cytometry was used to check the purity and quantity of each magnetically sorted T cell population. From each sorted fraction, genomic DNA was isolated and quantified by UV absorbance on a Nanodrop 2000c. Using the deep immunoSEQ assay, multiplex PCR amplified TCR CDR3 regions from genomic DNA. Extracted genomic DNA from each cell subset was distributed evenly across all wells of several immunoSEQ 96-well plates, and each plate was treated as a replicate. For sorted subsets, around 200 ng genomic DNA, equal to tens of thousands of T cell genomes, was loaded into each replicate PCR. Purified libraries were measured with a Qubit 3.0 fluorometer, size-checked on a Bioanalyzer 2100, and measured again with the KAPA Library Quantification kit. A separate single-read 150-cycle Illumina NextSeq 550 flow cell was used to sequence each immunoSEQ 96-well plate. In the authors' own workflow: The immunoSEQ output contained only junctional sequences without quality scores, so filtering could not match that applied to full-length reads. To assign V/J genes and CDR3, sequences were annotated using PyIR, a Python wrapper for IgBLAST v1.9, with IMGT germline references. Reads with weak V/J assignments (E-value above 1e-6), missing CDR3, stop codons, out-of-frame junctions, or ambiguous translated residues were removed. A V3J clonotype was defined by an identical inferred V gene, J gene, and CDR3 amino acid sequence. To compute the percentage overlap between repertoires, the number of shared unique clonotypes was divided by the size of the smaller repertoire. Three approaches were used to assess repertoire richness: RTK rarefaction, the Chao1 estimator, and Recon v2.1 estimates of unobserved clonotypes. Generation probabilities for all TCRbeta clonotypes obtained by the gDNA method from a handful of donors were computed using OLGA. In TCRdb, the immuneACCESS table is reduced to in-frame sequences with V and J assigned. These tables do not hold every clone; where another copy was compared, an unresolved V gene accounts for under half, and the others remain unexplained. From that table come the V and J calls and clone size; the DNA was used to work out D and trimming. This sample comprises about 1.5 million clones, around 98% of them detected only once. The biggest ten clones account for about 0.42% of the sample.

The junction shows trimming of 10 bases on V and 6 bases on J, and the gene matches do not reach 9 bases of it. CDR1 MNHNS and CDR2 SASEGT are derived from the germline V gene. The CDR3 goes from the cysteine to the phenylalanine over 13 residues. Only the CDR3 region is kept as DNA, spanning 39 bases read in frame from base 1. Broader findings and caveats from the paper: Because the study included a small number of donors, the genetic and exposure-history diversity represented was limited. Rarefaction of sorted-subset datasets indicated incomplete sequencing despite the large sequencing depth. Sampling was restricted to blood, and TCR repertoires in tissue are likely to differ from TCR repertoires in blood. Sharing across a few donors was observed for around 5% of naive CD4, over 3% of naive CD8, roughly 2.3% of memory CD4, and about 0.38% of memory CD8 clonotypes. Compared with non-shared clonotypes, the clonotypes found in all four sorted-subset donors had higher generation probabilities. Pairwise subsampling indicated that sequencing depth was expected to affect the degree of clonotype sharing among donors. Larger estimated clonotype richness was generally found for naive subsets than for memory subsets.

The sequence links TRBV6-1 to TRBJ1-5; 7 nucleotides in the junction match TRBD1. Specimen: naive CD4+ T cells sorted from blood. The cell subset or site label on this specimen signifies: CD45RA+ positively selected. The clonotype originates from a man aged 25-45 years in good health. The CDR3: CATFRDSSQPQHF. The bases are TGTGCCACCTTCCGGGACAGCTCTCAGCCCCAGCATTTT.